Listed here are 2 T cell receptor beta chains from one sample, sequenced in a study of cytomegalovirus exposure and HLA in healthy donors. PCR involved 60 Vbeta and 13 Jbeta primers. Generated by immunoSEQ multiplex PCR, the TCRdb table keeps only in-frame clones and is missing some. Altogether approximately 150,000 clones are present, roughly 80% being singletons, with the ten largest covering about 2.5%. Sequenced material: PBMCs. The receptors derive from a male donor in good health and CMV-seronegative.

This chain uses TRBV6-1 with TRBJ1-2; D is possibly TRBD1 (6 bases). Germline CDR1 and CDR2: MNHNS and SASEGT. The CDR3 contains 14 residues. With 4 bases removed from V and 2 bases from J, the gap between germline ends came to 11 bases. CDR3 nucleotides: TGTGCCAGCAGTGCCCGGGACACGAACTATGGCTACACCTTC. It translates to CASSARDTNYGYTF.

This chain joins TRBV30 and TRBJ2-5, with a tentative D call TRBD2 (5 bases). Germline V gives CDR1 GTSNPN, CDR2 SVGIG (reference sequence). V lost 2 bases and J lost 5, with 6 bases in between. The CDR3 spans 11 residues. For the CDR3, the DNA is TGTGCCTGGAGTACGGGGGAGACCCAGTACTTC. Translation gives CAWSTGETQYF.